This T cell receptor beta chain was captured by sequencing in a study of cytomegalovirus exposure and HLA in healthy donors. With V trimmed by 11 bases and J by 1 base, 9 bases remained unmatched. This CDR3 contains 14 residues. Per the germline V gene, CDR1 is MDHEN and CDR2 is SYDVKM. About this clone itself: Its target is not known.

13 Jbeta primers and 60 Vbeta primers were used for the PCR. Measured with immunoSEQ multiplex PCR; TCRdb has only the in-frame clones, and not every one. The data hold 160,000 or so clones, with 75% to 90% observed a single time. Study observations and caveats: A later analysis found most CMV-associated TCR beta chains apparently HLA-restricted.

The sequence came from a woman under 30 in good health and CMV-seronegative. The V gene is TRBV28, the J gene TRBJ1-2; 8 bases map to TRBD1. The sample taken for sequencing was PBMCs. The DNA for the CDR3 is TGTGCCTGCCGGACAGGGACTCTTAACTATGGCTACACCTTC. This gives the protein CACRTGTLNYGYTF.